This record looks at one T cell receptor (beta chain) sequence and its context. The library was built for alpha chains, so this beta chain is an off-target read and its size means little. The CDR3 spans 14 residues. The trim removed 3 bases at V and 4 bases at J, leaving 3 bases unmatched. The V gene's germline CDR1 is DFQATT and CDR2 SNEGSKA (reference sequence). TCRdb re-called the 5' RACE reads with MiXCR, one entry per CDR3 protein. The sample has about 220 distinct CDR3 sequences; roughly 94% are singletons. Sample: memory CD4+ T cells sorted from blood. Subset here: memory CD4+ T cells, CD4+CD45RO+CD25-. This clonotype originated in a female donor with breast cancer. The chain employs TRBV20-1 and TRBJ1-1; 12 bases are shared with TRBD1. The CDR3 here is CSARGQGAGTEAFF. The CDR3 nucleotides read TGCAGTGCTAGGGGACAGGGGGCTGGCACTGAAGCTTTCTTT.